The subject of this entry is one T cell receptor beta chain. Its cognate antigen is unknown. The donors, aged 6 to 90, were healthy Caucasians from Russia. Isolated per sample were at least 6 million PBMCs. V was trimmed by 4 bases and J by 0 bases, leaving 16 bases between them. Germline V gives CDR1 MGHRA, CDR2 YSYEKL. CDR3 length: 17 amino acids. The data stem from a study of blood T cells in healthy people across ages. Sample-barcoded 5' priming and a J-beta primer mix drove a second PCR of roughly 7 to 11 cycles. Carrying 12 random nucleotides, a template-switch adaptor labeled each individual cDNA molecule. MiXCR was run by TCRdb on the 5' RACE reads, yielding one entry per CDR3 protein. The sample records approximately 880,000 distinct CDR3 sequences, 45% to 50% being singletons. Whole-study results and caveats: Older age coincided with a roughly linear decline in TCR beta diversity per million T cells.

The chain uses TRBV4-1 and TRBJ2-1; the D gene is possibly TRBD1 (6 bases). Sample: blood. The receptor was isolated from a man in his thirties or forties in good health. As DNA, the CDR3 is TGCGCCAGCAGCCCGGTTTTCGGACAGAGCTCCTACAATGAGCAGTTCTTC. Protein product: CASSPVFGQSSYNEQFF.